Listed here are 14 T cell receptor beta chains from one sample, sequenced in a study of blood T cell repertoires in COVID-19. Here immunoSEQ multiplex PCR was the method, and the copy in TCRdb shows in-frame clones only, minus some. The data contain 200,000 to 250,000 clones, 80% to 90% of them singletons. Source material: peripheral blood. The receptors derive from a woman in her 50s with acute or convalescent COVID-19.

CDR3 region: CAWETTGIHTF. DNA of the CDR3: TGTGCCTGGGAAACGACAGGGATCCACACCTTC. The chain carries TRBV30 and TRBJ1-2, with 7 bases matching TRBD1. CDR3 length equals 11 residues. The V gene end was trimmed by 5 bases and the J gene end by 12 bases; junction bases not matched to a gene: 9. The V gene's germline CDR1 is GTSNPN and CDR2 SVGIG (reference sequence).

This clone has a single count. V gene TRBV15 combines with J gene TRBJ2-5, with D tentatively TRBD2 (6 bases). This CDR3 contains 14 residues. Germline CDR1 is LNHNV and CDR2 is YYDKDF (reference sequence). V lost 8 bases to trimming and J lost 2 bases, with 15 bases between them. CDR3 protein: CATGRDWVQETQYF. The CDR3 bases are TGTGCCACCGGACGGGACTGGGTACAAGAGACCCAGTACTTC.

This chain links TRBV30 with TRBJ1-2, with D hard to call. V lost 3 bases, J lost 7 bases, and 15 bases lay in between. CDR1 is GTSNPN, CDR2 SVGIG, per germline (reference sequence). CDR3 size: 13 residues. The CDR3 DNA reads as TGTGCCTGGAGGGAAAGACGGAGAAGTGGCTACACCTTC. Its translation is CAWRERRRSGYTF.

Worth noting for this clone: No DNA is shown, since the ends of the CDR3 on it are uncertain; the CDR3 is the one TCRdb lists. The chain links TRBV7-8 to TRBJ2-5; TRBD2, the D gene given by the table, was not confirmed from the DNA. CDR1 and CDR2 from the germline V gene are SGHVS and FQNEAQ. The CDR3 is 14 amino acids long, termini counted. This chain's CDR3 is CASSTSGGMKTQYF.

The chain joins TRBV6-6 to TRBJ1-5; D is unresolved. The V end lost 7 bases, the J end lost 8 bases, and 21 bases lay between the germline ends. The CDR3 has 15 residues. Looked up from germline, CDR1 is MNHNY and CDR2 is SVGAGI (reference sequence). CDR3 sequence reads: CASTRSAGAPEPQHF. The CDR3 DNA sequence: TGTGCCAGCACCAGATCAGCCGGAGCCCCGGAGCCCCAGCATTTT.

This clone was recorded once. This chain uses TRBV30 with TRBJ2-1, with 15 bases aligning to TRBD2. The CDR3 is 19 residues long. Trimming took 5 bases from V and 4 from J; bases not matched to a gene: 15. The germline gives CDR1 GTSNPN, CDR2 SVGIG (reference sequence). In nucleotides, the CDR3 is TGTGCCTGGCGCCCCGGACTAGCGGGAGGGCCGAGGTCATACAATGAGCAGTTCTTC. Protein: CAWRPGLAGGPRSYNEQFF.

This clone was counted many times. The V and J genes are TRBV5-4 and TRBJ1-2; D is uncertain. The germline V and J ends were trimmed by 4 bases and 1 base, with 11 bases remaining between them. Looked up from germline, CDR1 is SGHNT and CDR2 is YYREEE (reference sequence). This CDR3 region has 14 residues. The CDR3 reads CASSNINNNYGYTF. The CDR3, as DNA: TGTGCCAGCAGCAATATCAACAATAACTATGGCTACACCTTC.

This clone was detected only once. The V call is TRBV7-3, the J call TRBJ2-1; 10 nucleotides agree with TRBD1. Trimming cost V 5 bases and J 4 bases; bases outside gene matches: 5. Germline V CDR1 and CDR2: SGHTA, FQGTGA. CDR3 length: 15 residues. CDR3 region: CASSAPGQGYNEQFF. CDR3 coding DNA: TGTGCCAGCAGCGCCCCGGGACAGGGGTACAATGAGCAGTTCTTC. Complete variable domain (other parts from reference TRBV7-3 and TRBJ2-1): GAGVSQTPSNKVTEKGKYVELRCDPISGHTALYWYRQSLGQGPEFLIYFQGTGAADDSGLPNDRFFAVRPEGSVSTLKIQRTERGDSAVYLCASSAPGQGYNEQFFGPGTRLTVL.

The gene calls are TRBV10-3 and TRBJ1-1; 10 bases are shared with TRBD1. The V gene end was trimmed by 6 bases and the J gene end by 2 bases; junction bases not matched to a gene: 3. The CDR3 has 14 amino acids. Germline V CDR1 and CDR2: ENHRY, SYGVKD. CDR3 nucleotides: TGTGCCATCAGCCGACAGGGGGCAAACACTGAAGCTTTCTTT. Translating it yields CAISRQGANTEAFF.

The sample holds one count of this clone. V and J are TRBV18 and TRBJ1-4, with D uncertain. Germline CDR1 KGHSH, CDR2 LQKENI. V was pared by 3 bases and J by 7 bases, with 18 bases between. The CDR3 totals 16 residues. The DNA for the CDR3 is TGTGCCAGCTCACCTTCTCCGGGAACTAGCGGTGAAAAACTGTTTTTT. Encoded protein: CASSPSPGTSGEKLFF.

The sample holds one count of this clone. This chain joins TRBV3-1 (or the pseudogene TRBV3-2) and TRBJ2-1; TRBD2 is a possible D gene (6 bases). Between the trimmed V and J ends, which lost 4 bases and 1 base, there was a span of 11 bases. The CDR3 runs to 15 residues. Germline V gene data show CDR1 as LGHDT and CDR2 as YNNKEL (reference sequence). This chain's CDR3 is CASSLAGTSYNEQFF. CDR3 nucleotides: TGTGCCAGCAGCCTAGCCGGGACTTCCTACAATGAGCAGTTCTTC.

The CDR3 spells CAEGQGMGETQYF. For the CDR3, the DNA is TGTGCCGAAGGACAGGGAATGGGAGAGACCCAGTACTTC. The J gene is TRBJ2-5, the V gene TRBV30, with 8 positions matching TRBD1. This CDR3 is built from 13 residues. The V and J ends lost 8 bases and 4 bases, in that order; junction bases with no gene match: 9. Germline assignment: CDR1 GTSNPN and CDR2 SVGIG (reference sequence).

The CDR3, as DNA: TGTGCCAGTAGTATAGAGGAGCGGGGGATAGGAACCGGGGAGCTGTTTTTT. This encodes CASSIEERGIGTGELFF. V usage is TRBV19 and J usage is TRBJ2-2, with 8 bases lining up with TRBD2. J was trimmed by 5 bases and V by 0 bases; bases with no gene match: 8. The CDR3 loop spans 17 amino acids. The V gene's germline CDR1 is LNHDA and CDR2 SQIVND (reference sequence).

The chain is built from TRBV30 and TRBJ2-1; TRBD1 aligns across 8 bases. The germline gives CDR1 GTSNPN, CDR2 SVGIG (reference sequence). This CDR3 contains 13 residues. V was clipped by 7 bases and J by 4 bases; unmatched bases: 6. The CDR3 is CASRQGSYNEQFF. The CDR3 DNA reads TGTGCCTCCAGACAGGGGAGTTACAATGAGCAGTTCTTC. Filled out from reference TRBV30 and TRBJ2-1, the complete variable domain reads SQTIHQWPATLVQPVGSPLSLECTVEGTSNPNLYWYRQAAGRGLQLLFYSVGIGQISSEVPQNLSASRPQDRQFILSSKKLLLSDSGFYLCASRQGSYNEQFFGPGTRLTVL.